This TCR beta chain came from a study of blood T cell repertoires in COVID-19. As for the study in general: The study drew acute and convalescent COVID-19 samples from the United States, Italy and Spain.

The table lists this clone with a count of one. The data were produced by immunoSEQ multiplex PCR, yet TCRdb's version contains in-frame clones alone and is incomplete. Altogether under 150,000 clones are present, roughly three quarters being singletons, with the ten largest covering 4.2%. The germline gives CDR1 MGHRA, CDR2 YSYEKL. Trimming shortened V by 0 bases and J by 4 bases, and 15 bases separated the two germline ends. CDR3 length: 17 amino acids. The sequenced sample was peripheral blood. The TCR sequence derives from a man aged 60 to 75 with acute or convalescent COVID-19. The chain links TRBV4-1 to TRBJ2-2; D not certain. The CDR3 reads CASSQEPRASGTGELFF. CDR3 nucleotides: TGCGCCAGCAGCCAAGAACCCCGTGCTTCGGGCACCGGGGAGCTGTTTTTT.